The clone carrying this T cell receptor beta chain appeared many times. Its antigen is not known. The CDR3 runs to 12 residues. Germline trimming cut 7 bases from V and 4 bases from J; bases unmatched to any gene: 6. Germline CDR1 GTSNPN, CDR2 SVGIG (reference sequence). This record belongs to a study of regulatory T cells in long-lasting Graves disease. The time point here: newly diagnosed GD, antithyroid drugs for less than 3 months. PBMC-extracted RNA yielded the TCR library. iRepertoire HTBI primers and Arm-PCR of CDR3 regions built TCR beta libraries. In the source study's methods: Identification across samples found some 60 TRBV and about 15 TRBJ segments. TCRdb re-called the multiplex PCR reads through MiXCR, storing one row per CDR3 protein. The V and J calls and clone size come from TCRdb's table, not from the authors' own analysis. The sample has 400,000 to 500,000 distinct CDR3 sequences, approximately 16% seen once.

Study-wide results and caveats: Under persistent disease, TRBV28, TRBJ1-2 and TRBJ2-5 were used preferentially.

These same records also appear under a second study, on T cells in Graves' hyperthyroidism and ophthalmopathy.

The V call is TRBV30, the J call TRBJ2-7; 8 nucleotides align to TRBD2. The starting material was peripheral blood mononuclear cells (PBMCs), obtained at new diagnosis, from a patient treated with antithyroid drugs. This clonotype was sampled from a middle-aged woman with Graves disease. The chain's CDR3 is CAFSTSVYEQYF. CDR3 coding DNA: TGTGCCTTTTCGACTAGCGTGTACGAGCAGTACTTC.